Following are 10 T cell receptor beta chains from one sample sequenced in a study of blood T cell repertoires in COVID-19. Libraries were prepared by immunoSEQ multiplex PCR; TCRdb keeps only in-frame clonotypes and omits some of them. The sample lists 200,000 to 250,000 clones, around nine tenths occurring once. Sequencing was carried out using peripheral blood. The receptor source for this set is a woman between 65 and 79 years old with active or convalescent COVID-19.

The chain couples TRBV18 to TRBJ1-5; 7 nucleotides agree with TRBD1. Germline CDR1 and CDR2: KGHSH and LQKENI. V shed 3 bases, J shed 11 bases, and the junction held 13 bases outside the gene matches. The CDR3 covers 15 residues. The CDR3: CASSPDRALGRAQHF. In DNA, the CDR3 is TGTGCCAGCTCACCTGACAGGGCCTTAGGGAGAGCCCAGCATTTT. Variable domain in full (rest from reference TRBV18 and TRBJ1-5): NAGVMQNPRHLVRRRGQEARLRCSPMKGHSHVYWYRQLPEEGLKFMVYLQKENIIDESGMPKERFSAEFPKEGPSILRIQQVVRGDSAAYFCASSPDRALGRAQHFGDGTRLSIL.

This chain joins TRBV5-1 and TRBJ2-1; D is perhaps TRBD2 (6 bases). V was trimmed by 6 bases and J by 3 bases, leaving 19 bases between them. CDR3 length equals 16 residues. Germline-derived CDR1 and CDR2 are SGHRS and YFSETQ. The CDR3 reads CASTGGSGVVYNEQFF. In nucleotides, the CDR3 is TGCGCCAGCACTGGGGGTTCGGGGGTGGTCTACAATGAGCAGTTCTTC.

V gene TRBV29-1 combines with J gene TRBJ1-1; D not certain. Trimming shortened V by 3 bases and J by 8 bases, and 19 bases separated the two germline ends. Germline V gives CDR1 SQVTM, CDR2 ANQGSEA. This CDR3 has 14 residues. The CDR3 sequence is CSVDKNSQTGEAFF. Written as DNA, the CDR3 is TGCAGCGTTGACAAGAATTCTCAGACGGGAGAAGCTTTCTTT.

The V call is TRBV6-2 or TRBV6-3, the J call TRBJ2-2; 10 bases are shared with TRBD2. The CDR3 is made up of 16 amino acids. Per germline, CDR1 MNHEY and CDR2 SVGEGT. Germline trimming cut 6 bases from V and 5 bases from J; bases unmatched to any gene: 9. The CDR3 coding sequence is TGTGCCAGCAGGCCTATAGCGGGGGGTTATACCGGGGAGCTGTTTTTT. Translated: CASRPIAGGYTGELFF.

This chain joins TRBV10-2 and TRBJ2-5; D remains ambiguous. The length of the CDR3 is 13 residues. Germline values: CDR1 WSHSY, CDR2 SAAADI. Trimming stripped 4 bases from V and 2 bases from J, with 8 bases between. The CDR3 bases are TGCGCCAGCAGTGGCCGGTTACAAGAGACCCAGTACTTC. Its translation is CASSGRLQETQYF.

The CDR3: CASSYSDDRGDEAFF. CDR3 bases: TGTGCCAGCAGTTACTCCGACGACAGGGGAGATGAAGCTTTCTTT. This chain joins TRBV6-5 and TRBJ1-1; 8 bases line up with TRBD1. This CDR3 has 15 amino acids. Trimming at V came to 0 bases and at J to 7 bases, leaving 7 bases not matched to a gene. Germline CDR1 MNHEY, CDR2 SVGAGI.

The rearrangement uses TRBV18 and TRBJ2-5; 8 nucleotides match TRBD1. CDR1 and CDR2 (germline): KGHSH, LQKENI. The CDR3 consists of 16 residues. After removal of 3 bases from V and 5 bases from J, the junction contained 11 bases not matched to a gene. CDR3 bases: TGTGCCAGCTCACCCTCCCCAGCAGGGGGCGTTGAGACCCAGTACTTC. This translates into CASSPSPAGGVETQYF.

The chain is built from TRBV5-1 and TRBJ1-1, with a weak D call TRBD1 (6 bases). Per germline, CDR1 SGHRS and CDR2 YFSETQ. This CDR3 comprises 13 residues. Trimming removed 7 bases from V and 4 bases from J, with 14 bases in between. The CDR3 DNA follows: TGCGCCAGCGGACGGACAGCCGGCACTGAAGCTTTCTTT. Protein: CASGRTAGTEAFF.

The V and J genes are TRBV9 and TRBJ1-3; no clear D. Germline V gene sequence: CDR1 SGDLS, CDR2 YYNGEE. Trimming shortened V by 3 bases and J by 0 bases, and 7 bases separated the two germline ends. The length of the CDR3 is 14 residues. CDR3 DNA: TGTGCCAGCAGCGGGGCAGCCTCTGGAAACACCATATATTTT. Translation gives CASSGAASGNTIYF.

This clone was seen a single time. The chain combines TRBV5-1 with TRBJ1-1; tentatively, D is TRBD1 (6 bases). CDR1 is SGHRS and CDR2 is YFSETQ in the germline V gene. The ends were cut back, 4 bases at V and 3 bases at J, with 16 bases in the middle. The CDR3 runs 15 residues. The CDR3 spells CASSPGELWDTEAFF. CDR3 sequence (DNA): TGCGCCAGCAGCCCAGGGGAGCTATGGGACACTGAAGCTTTCTTT. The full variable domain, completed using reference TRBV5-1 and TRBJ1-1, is KAGVTQTPRYLIKTRGQQVTLSCSPISGHRSVSWYQQTPGQGLQFLFEYFSETQRNKGNFPGRFSGRQFSNSRSEMNVSTLELGDSALYLCASSPGELWDTEAFFGQGTRLTVV.